This TCR beta chain was retrieved from a study of T cells in Graves' hyperthyroidism and ophthalmopathy. Graves' hyperthyroidism showing no ophthalmopathy progression within 18 months was considered stable. For this clonotype: Antigen unknown.

Overall study findings and caveats: Using 13 V-J features, a model discriminated ophthalmopathy from stable hyperthyroidism.

It was RNA transcripts that yielded the amplified TCR beta CDR3 regions. Primed by the HTBI set, a first-round RT-PCR was run on the TCR CDR3. From the multiplex PCR reads, TCRdb called clonotypes with MiXCR, one entry per CDR3 protein. Among some 560,000 distinct CDR3 sequences listed, about 15% were seen once. Sequenced material: blood. The TCR sequence derives from a woman in her thirties with Graves' hyperthyroidism.

Written as DNA, the CDR3 is TGTGCCAGCAGTGAAAAATTCAGGGTCGAGCAGTACTTC. Translating gives CASSEKFRVEQYF. V is TRBV6-1 and J is TRBJ2-7, with D perhaps TRBD1 (5 bases). The CDR3 runs 13 residues. CDR1 is MNHNS and CDR2 is SASEGT in the germline V gene. Trimming left V 2 bases short and J 6 bases short, with 11 bases between.